This T cell receptor beta chain was sequenced in a study of T cell responses to AZD1222 COVID-19 vaccine. Overall study findings and caveats: Reportedly, nearly half of unique spike TCRs recognized epitopes outside B.1.351/B.1.1.7 mutations. At baseline, seropositivity was found in only a handful of AZD1222 recipients. Donors were mostly white British, more females; clonal diversity possibly underestimated.

On this clone: Its antigen is still unknown.

Assay: immunoSEQ multiplex PCR; the TCRdb copy retains only in-frame clones and omits some. The sample has some 130,000 clones, approximately 91% seen once. Analyses pooled second doses at about 4 or about 12 weeks. Germline lookup yields CDR1 SGHDN and CDR2 FVKESK. The V end was cut by 4 bases, the J end by 2 bases, with 7 bases between. The CDR3 covers 13 residues. This TCR came from an adult who received the AZD1222 COVID-19 vaccine. The sequenced sample was peripheral blood, obtained 28 days after the second AZD1222 dose. This rearrangement joins TRBV14 to TRBJ2-3; unclear D gene. The CDR3 bases are TGTGCCAGCAGCCGCGCTAACACAGATACGCAGTATTTT. This translates into CASSRANTDTQYF.